What follows are 29 T cell receptor beta chains derived from one specimen sequenced in a study of T-cell memory formation after mild COVID-19. TCRdb used MiXCR to reprocess the 5' RACE reads, holding one entry per CDR3 protein. The data contain roughly 240,000 distinct CDR3 sequences, less than 20% of them singletons. The material sequenced was PBMCs or a T cell subset sorted from them (not recorded which). These receptors all come from an adult woman who had mild COVID-19 (a few samples of this study predate the infection). Cell type and time point are not known.

The chain employs TRBV5-6 and TRBJ1-6; D remains ambiguous. Trimming shortened V by 2 bases and J by 5 bases, and 11 bases separated the two germline ends. The CDR3 consists of 15 residues. Germline V CDR1 and CDR2: SGHDT, YYEEEE. Here the CDR3 reads CASSLRGFHNSPLHF. The CDR3 DNA reads as TGTGCCAGCAGCTTAAGAGGGTTTCATAATTCACCCCTCCACTTT.

DNA of the CDR3: TGTGCCACCAGCAGAGCGACTAGCGCTCGGGGTTTTACGCAGTATTTT. Residues: CATSRATSARGFTQYF. This chain joins TRBV15 and TRBJ2-3; the match to TRBD2 covers 8 bases. V dropped 1 base and J dropped 8; count of bases not matched to a gene: 11. Germline CDR1 is LNHNV and CDR2 is YYDKDF (reference sequence). CDR3 size: 16 residues.

The chain employs TRBV7-9 and TRBJ2-3; 9 positions match TRBD2. V dropped 6 bases and J dropped 5; count of bases not matched to a gene: 9. Germline CDR1 is SEHNR and CDR2 is FQNEAQ (reference sequence). CDR3 length equals 15 residues. The CDR3 here is CASSKVAGVEDTQYF. The DNA of the CDR3 is TGTGCCAGCAGTAAGGTAGCGGGAGTGGAAGATACGCAGTATTTT.

Many counts were recorded for this clonotype. The chain combines TRBV20-1 with TRBJ2-7; D perhaps matches TRBD2 (6 bases). Germline CDR1 and CDR2: DFQATT and SNEGSKA (reference sequence). V lost 5 bases and J lost 0, with 11 bases in between. The CDR3 length is 13 residues. The chain's CDR3 is CSAAVGGSYEQYF. DNA for the CDR3: TGCAGTGCTGCCGTGGGGGGCTCCTACGAGCAGTACTTC.

This clonotype was seen more than once but under ten times. V is TRBV10-3 and J is TRBJ1-1; D is unresolved. Trimming left V 6 bases short and J 0 bases short, with 8 bases between. This CDR3 is built from 13 residues. Germline V gives CDR1 ENHRY, CDR2 SYGVKD. CDR3 DNA: TGTGCCATCAGACCGGGTATGAACACTGAAGCTTTCTTT. It yields the protein CAIRPGMNTEAFF.

This clonotype was observed a handful of times. The gene calls are TRBV7-2 and TRBJ1-2, with a weak D call TRBD1 (6 bases). The germline V gene encodes CDR1 SGHTA and CDR2 FQGNSA. The V end was cut by 4 bases, the J end by 0 bases, with 9 bases between. The CDR3 sequence is 14 residues long. This chain's CDR3 is CASSSRGPNYGYTF. CDR3 sequence (DNA): TGTGCCAGCAGCTCCAGGGGACCTAACTATGGCTACACCTTC.

The V call is TRBV29-1, the J call TRBJ1-5; the D is unclear. The CDR3 totals 13 residues. Germline CDR1 reads SQVTM; CDR2 reads ANQGSEA. Trimming shortened V by 5 bases and J by 2 bases, and 10 bases separated the two germline ends. The CDR3 DNA is TGCAGCGTTTTCGCTGGCGGCAATCAGCCCCAGCATTTT. Translating it yields CSVFAGGNQPQHF.

This clonotype was detected many times. The V call is TRBV12-3 or TRBV12-4, the J call TRBJ2-5; D perhaps matches TRBD2 (5 bases). This CDR3 contains 14 residues. V lost 6 bases and J lost 3, with 14 bases in between. CDR3 DNA sequence: TGTGCCAGCAGCCTAAGGAGCGGTAAAGAGACCCAGTACTTC. This gives the protein CASSLRSGKETQYF.

This clonotype came up a few times. The chain combines TRBV3-1 with TRBJ2-3; D is ambiguous. The CDR3 totals 17 residues. V was trimmed by 0 bases and J by 2 bases, leaving 15 bases between them. Looked up from germline, CDR1 is LGHDT and CDR2 is YNNKEL (reference sequence). In DNA, the CDR3 is TGTGCCAGCAGCCAAGAGTCTATAGGGCTTCTCACAGATACGCAGTATTTT. Encoded protein: CASSQESIGLLTDTQYF.

The sample holds many counts of this clonotype. V is TRBV3-1 and J is TRBJ1-1; possibly TRBD1 for D (5 bases). Germline V CDR1 and CDR2: LGHDT, YNNKEL (reference sequence). The V end lost 7 bases, the J end lost 5 bases, and 14 bases lay between the germline ends. This CDR3 region has 13 residues. The CDR3 is CASIGGRGTEAFF. CDR3 DNA: TGTGCCAGCATAGGAGGGAGGGGAACTGAAGCTTTCTTT.

This clonotype was seen at least ten times. The rearrangement joins TRBV12-3 or TRBV12-4 to TRBJ2-1, with D perhaps matching TRBD2 (6 bases). The CDR3 is 16 residues long. V shed 5 bases and J shed 7 bases, with 21 bases lying between them. This CDR3 is CASSPQLTSVINEQFF. The DNA for the CDR3 is TGTGCCAGCAGTCCCCAGCTGACTAGTGTTATAAATGAGCAGTTCTTC.

CDR3 sequence: CASSASQSAGFYEQYF. CDR3 DNA: TGTGCCAGCAGCGCCTCCCAGTCAGCGGGATTCTACGAGCAGTACTTC. V usage is TRBV9 and J usage is TRBJ2-7, with TRBD2 matching over 7 bases. Germline loops: CDR1 SGDLS, CDR2 YYNGEE. Trimming took 3 bases from V and 3 from J; bases not matched to a gene: 12. The CDR3 totals 16 residues.

The chain joins TRBV4-1 to TRBJ1-3; 9 positions agree with TRBD1. The CDR3 contains 18 residues. The V gene end was trimmed by 4 bases and the J gene end by 4 bases; junction bases not matched to a gene: 14. The germline gives CDR1 MGHRA, CDR2 YSYEKL. The CDR3 nucleotides are TGCGCCAGCAGCCGAAACCGGGACAGGGATCGGGCGGGAAACACCATATATTTT. Amino acids: CASSRNRDRDRAGNTIYF.

The chain joins TRBV7-9 to TRBJ1-6; 10 bases are shared with TRBD1. The J segment lost 8 bases and the V segment lost 3 bases, leaving 4 bases of the junction unmatched. The CDR3 consists of 15 residues. Germline V gene data show CDR1 as SEHNR and CDR2 as FQNEAQ (reference sequence). The CDR3 reads CASSFGGTGDSPLHF. CDR3 DNA: TGTGCCAGCAGCTTTGGTGGGACAGGGGATTCACCCCTCCACTTT.

In its sample, this clonotype was seen a few times. The rearrangement links TRBV29-1 to TRBJ2-5, with D possibly called TRBD1 or TRBD2 (5 bases each). V was cut by 0 bases and J by 3 bases, with 11 bases left in between. Germline CDR1 is SQVTM and CDR2 is ANQGSEA. The CDR3 extends over 14 amino acids. This CDR3 is CSVEDGTAKETQYF. DNA of the CDR3: TGCAGCGTTGAAGATGGGACGGCTAAAGAGACCCAGTACTTC.

This clonotype appeared a few times. The chain recombines TRBV24-1 with TRBJ1-2; no firm D call. The CDR3 consists of 14 residues. Germline V gene sequence: CDR1 KGHDR, CDR2 SFDVKD. V lost 6 bases, J lost 2 bases, and 12 bases lay in between. CDR3 DNA: TGTGCCACCAGTTCCCAAGAGACCAACTATGGCTACACCTTC. Protein: CATSSQETNYGYTF.

The chain carries TRBV20-1 and TRBJ2-1, with 14 bases fitting TRBD2. Looked up from germline, CDR1 is DFQATT and CDR2 is SNEGSKA (reference sequence). The CDR3 has 16 amino acids. The junction had 10 bases not matched to a gene; V was cut back by 3 bases and J by 9 bases. CDR3 DNA sequence: TGCAGTGCTAGGGGACCCGGGACTAGCGGGAGAATTGAGCAGTTCTTC. As protein: CSARGPGTSGRIEQFF.

The chain is built from TRBV5-1 and TRBJ1-3; D remains ambiguous. Germline V CDR1 and CDR2: SGHRS, YFSETQ. V was shortened by 3 bases and J by 0 bases, with 7 bases between the two germline ends. CDR3 size: 14 residues. This chain's CDR3 is CASSSSSSGNTIYF. The DNA of the CDR3 is TGCGCCAGCAGCTCGTCCAGCTCTGGAAACACCATATATTTT.

This chain connects TRBV4-2 to TRBJ1-1, with D hard to call. In germline, CDR1 is LGHNA, CDR2 YNFKEQ. V lost 0 bases, J lost 5 bases, and 13 bases lay in between. CDR3 size: 15 residues. In DNA form, the CDR3 reads TGTGCCAGCAGCCAAGAGAAGCAGAGATGGACTGAAGCTTTCTTT. Amino acid sequence: CASSQEKQRWTEAFF.

The chain carries TRBV12-5 and TRBJ1-2; unclear D gene. Germline-derived CDR1 and CDR2 are LGHNT and FRNRAP. This CDR3 has 15 amino acids. The ends were cut back, 1 base at V and 1 base at J, with 10 bases in the middle. The CDR3 loop reads CASGLGDWINYGYTF. In nucleotides, the CDR3 is TGTGCTAGTGGTTTGGGTGATTGGATTAACTATGGCTACACCTTC.

There are a few counts of this clonotype. This chain connects TRBV5-1 to TRBJ2-2; TRBD1 matches at 10 bases. The V segment lost 0 bases and the J segment 7 bases; nucleotides outside the gene matches: 6. The CDR3 totals 16 residues. CDR1 is SGHRS and CDR2 is YFSETQ in the germline V gene. The CDR3 here is CASSLVPGQGNGELFF. DNA for the CDR3: TGCGCCAGCAGCTTGGTTCCGGGACAGGGGAACGGGGAGCTGTTTTTT. The full variable domain, rest sourced from reference TRBV5-1 and TRBJ2-2, is KAGVTQTPRYLIKTRGQQVTLSCSPISGHRSVSWYQQTPGQGLQFLFEYFSETQRNKGNFPGRFSGRQFSNSRSEMNVSTLELGDSALYLCASSLVPGQGNGELFFGEGSRLTVL.

The chain joins TRBV7-9 to TRBJ1-4; D might be TRBD1 (5 bases). In germline, CDR1 is SEHNR, CDR2 FQNEAQ (reference sequence). With 5 bases removed from V and 4 bases from J, the gap between germline ends came to 14 bases. The CDR3 extends over 15 amino acids. The CDR3 nucleotides are TGTGCCAGCAGCCCGACGGGGGATGGTAATGAAAAACTGTTTTTT. Encoded protein: CASSPTGDGNEKLFF.

This clonotype came up a few times. The chain couples TRBV12-3 or TRBV12-4 to TRBJ1-1; D possibly corresponds to TRBD1 (6 bases). The ends were cut back, 5 bases at V and 0 bases at J, with 10 bases in the middle. The CDR3 has 14 residues. CDR3 sequence: CASSTGTMNTEAFF. For the CDR3, the DNA is TGTGCCAGCAGTACCGGGACAATGAACACTGAAGCTTTCTTT.

This chain uses TRBV12-3 or TRBV12-4 with TRBJ2-7; TRBD1 agrees at 7 bases. The CDR3 length is 14 residues. The V gene end was trimmed by 7 bases and the J gene end by 1 base; junction bases not matched to a gene: 7. The CDR3, as DNA: TGTGCCAGCACTCCAGGACAGGCATCCTACGAGCAGTACTTC. This translates into CASTPGQASYEQYF.

The V call is TRBV18, the J call TRBJ2-1; D possibly matches TRBD1 or TRBD2 (6 bases each). The CDR3 has 13 residues. In germline, CDR1 is KGHSH, CDR2 LQKENI. The germline V and J ends were trimmed by 2 bases and 8 bases, with 10 bases remaining between them. DNA of the CDR3: TGTGCCAGCTCACCAACTAGGGGGGATGAGCAGTTCTTC. This sequence encodes CASSPTRGDEQFF.

This clonotype was seen a handful of times. The chain links TRBV5-1 to TRBJ2-7, with D hard to call. Trimming pared 0 bases from V and 5 bases from J, leaving 9 bases between. CDR3 length: 13 amino acids. Per germline, CDR1 SGHRS and CDR2 YFSETQ. CDR3 residues: CASSLDILDEQYF. The CDR3 region has the DNA TGCGCCAGCAGCTTGGACATTCTTGACGAGCAGTACTTC.

Many counts were recorded for this clonotype. V and J are TRBV7-9 and TRBJ2-1, with TRBD2 identical over 8 bases. This CDR3 has 15 amino acids. Trimming took 4 bases from V and 1 from J; bases not matched to a gene: 3. Germline loops: CDR1 SEHNR, CDR2 FQNEAQ (reference sequence). Here the CDR3 DNA reads TGTGCCAGCAGCTCTACGGGGGGGTCCTACAATGAGCAGTTCTTC. Encoded protein: CASSSTGGSYNEQFF.

This chain links TRBV6-5 with TRBJ2-7; possible D gene TRBD1, 5 bases. This CDR3 has 14 residues. Trimming took 0 bases from V and 5 from J, leaving 11 bases between them. Germline values: CDR1 MNHEY, CDR2 SVGAGI. The CDR3, as DNA: TGTGCCAGCAGTTACTCCGACAGAGCCCACGAGCAGTACTTC. This encodes CASSYSDRAHEQYF.

Only a few counts were recorded for this clonotype. The J gene is TRBJ2-6, the V gene TRBV12-3 or TRBV12-4, with 7 bases aligning to TRBD2. The CDR3 runs to 14 residues. V lost 6 bases to trimming and J lost 16 bases; unmatched junction nucleotides: 15. Here the CDR3 DNA reads TGTGCCAGCAGAATAGAAGAGGCGGGAGTCCGTCTGACTTTC. Translated: CASRIEEAGVRLTF.